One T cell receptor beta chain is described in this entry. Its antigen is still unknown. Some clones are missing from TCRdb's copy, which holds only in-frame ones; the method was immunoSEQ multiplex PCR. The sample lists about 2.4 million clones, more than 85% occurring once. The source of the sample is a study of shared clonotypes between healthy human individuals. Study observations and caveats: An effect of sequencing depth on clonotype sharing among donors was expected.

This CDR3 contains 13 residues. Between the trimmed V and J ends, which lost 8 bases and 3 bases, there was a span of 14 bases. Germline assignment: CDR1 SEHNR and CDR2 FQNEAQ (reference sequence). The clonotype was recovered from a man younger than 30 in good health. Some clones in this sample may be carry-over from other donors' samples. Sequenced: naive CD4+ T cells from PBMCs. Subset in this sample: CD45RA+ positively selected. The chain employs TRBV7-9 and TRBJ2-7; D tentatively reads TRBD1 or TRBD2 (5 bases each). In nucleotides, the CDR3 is TGTGCCAGCGCCCGCGAGGGGATCTACGAGCAGTACTTC. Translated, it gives CASAREGIYEQYF.